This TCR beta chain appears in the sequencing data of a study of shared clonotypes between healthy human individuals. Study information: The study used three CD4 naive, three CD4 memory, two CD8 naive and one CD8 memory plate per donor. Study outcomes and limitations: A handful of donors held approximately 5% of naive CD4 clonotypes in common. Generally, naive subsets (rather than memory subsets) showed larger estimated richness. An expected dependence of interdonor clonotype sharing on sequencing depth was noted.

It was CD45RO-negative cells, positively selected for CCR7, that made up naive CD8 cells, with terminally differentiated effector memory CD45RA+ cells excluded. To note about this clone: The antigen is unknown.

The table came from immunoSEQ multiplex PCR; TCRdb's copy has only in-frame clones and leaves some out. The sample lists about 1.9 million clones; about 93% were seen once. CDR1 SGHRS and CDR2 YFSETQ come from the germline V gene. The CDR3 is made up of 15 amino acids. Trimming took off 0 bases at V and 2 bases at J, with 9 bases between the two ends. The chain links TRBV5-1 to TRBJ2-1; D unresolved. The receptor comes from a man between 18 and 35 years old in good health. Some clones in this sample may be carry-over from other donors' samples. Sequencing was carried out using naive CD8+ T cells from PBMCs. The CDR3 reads CASSLARHTYNEQFF. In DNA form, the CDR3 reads TGCGCCAGCAGCTTGGCGAGACATACCTACAATGAGCAGTTCTTC. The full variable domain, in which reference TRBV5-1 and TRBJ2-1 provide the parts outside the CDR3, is KAGVTQTPRYLIKTRGQQVTLSCSPISGHRSVSWYQQTPGQGLQFLFEYFSETQRNKGNFPGRFSGRQFSNSRSEMNVSTLELGDSALYLCASSLARHTYNEQFFGPGTRLTVL.